The clone carrying this TCR beta chain appeared a single time. What it recognizes is unknown. Trimming stripped 1 base from V and 1 base from J, with 14 bases between. The CDR3 sequence is 17 residues long. Germline assignment: CDR1 SGHTA and CDR2 FQGNSA. The time point is: after dendritic cell vaccination, including at tumor progression/relapse. Using immunoSEQ multiplex PCR, the repertoire was profiled, and TCRdb retains in-frame clones only, with some absent. The sample consists of 75,000 to 95,000 clones, around 86% of them appearing once. This entry is derived from a study of glioma-infiltrating T cells after dendritic cell vaccination. For the study at large: Autologous tumor lysate-pulsed dendritic cell vaccination was given between the early 2000s and the early 2010s. Study-level findings and limits: Estimated pretreatment TIL content predicted outcome after dendritic cell vaccination.

This sequence was found in a human donor with glioblastoma. This chain links TRBV7-2 with TRBJ1-5, with D perhaps TRBD1 (5 bases). Sample: blood, taken after dendritic cell vaccination. Here the CDR3 DNA reads TGTGCCAGCAGCTTAGTTGGGGCCGCTAGGAGCAATCAGCCCCAGCATTTT. The encoded protein is CASSLVGAARSNQPQHF.